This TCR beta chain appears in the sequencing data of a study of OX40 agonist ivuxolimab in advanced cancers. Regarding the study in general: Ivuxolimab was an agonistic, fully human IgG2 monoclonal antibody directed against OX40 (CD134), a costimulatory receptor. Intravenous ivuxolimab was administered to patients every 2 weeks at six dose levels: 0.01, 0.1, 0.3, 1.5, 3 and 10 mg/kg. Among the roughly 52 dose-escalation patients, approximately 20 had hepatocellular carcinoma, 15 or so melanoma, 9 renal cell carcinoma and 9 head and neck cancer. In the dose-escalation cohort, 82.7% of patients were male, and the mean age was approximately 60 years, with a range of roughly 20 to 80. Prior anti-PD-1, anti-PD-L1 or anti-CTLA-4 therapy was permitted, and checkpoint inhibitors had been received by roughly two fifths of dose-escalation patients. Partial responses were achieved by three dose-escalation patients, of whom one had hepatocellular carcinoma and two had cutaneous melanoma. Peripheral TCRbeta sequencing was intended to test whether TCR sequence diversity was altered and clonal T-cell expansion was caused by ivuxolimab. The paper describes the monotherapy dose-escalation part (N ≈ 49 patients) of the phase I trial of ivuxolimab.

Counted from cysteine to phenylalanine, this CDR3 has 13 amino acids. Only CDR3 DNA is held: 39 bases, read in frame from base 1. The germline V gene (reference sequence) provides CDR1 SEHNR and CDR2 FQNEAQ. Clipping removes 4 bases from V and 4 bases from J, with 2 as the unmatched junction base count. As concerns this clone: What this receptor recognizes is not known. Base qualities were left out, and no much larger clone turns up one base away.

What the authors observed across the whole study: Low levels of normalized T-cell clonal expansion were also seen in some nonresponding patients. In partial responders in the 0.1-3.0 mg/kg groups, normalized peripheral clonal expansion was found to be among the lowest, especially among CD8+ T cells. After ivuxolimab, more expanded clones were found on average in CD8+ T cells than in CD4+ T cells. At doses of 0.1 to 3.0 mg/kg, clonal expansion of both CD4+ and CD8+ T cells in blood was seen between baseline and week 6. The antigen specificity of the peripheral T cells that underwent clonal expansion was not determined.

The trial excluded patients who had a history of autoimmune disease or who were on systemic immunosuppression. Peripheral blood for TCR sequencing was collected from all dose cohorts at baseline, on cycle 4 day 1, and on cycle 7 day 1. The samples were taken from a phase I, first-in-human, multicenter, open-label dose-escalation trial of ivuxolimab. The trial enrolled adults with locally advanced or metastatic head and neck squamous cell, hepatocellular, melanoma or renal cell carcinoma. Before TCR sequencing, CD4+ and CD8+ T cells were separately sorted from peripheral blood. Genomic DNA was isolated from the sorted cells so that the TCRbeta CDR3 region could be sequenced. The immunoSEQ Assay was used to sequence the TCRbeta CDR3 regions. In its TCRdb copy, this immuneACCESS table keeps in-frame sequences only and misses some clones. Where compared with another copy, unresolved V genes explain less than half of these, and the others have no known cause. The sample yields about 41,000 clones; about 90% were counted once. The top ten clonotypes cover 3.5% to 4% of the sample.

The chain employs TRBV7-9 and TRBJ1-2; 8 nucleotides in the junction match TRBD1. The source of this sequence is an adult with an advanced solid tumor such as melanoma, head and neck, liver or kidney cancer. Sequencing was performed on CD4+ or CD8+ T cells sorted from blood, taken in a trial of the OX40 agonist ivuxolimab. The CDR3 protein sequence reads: CASSYDRGYGYTF. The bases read TGTGCCAGCAGCTACGACAGGGGCTATGGCTACACCTTC.